The following is a T cell receptor (beta chain) sequence with its context. The entry originates in a study of T-cell reconstitution after alpha-beta-depleted transplantation in children. As it was prepared, the TCRbeta library received unique molecular identifiers. MiXCR was run by TCRdb on the PCR reads, yielding one entry per CDR3 protein. Of about 540,000 distinct CDR3 sequences in the sample, approximately 16% were seen once. V lost 8 bases and J lost 15; bases outside the gene matches: 9. CDR3 length equals 11 residues. This sample comprised PBMCs from the stem cell graft donor, obtained from the stem cell graft. The chain links TRBV12-3 or TRBV12-4 to TRBJ2-1; 8 bases fit TRBD2. This clonotype originated in a human donor who donated a stem cell graft to a child with acute lymphoblastic leukemia. This CDR3 reads CASAAGGALFF. Written as DNA, the CDR3 is TGTGCCAGCGCGGCCGGGGGGGCTCTGTTCTTC.